This T cell receptor (beta chain) was captured by sequencing in a study of blood T cells in healthy people across ages. This clonotype was observed a handful of times. It was with a sample-barcoded 5' primer and a J-beta primer mix that a second PCR of about 7 to 12 cycles was run. TCRdb reprocessed the 5' RACE reads with MiXCR, giving one entry per CDR3 protein. The table lists approximately 1.5 million distinct CDR3 sequences, under 55% of them singletons. The sequence was collected from a young woman in good health. Sequencing input: blood.

The CDR3 region is CASSADRALGYTF. Written as DNA, the CDR3 is TGCGCCAGCAGTGCTGACCGCGCCTTAGGCTACACCTTC. V gene TRBV10-1 combines with J gene TRBJ1-2; no firm D call. Germline V lookup: CDR1 WNHNN, CDR2 SYGVQD (reference sequence). The CDR3 loop spans 13 amino acids. With 4 bases removed from V and 8 bases from J, the gap between germline ends came to 14 bases.